A selection of T cell receptor beta chains follows, all from one sample in a study of T cells after yellow fever vaccination. TCRdb recomputed calls from the 5' RACE reads with MiXCR, one row per CDR3 protein. The sample has a few hundred thousand distinct CDR3 sequences; 17% are singletons. The material sequenced was PBMCs, taken around 5 days after the first yellow fever vaccination. The receptors were gathered from a man in his late teens or twenties who received the YFV17D yellow fever vaccine. Both conserved end residues are part of each CDR3. A D gene is named only where the DNA matches it firmly. Clone sizes are given selectively: once, few, many, or a class where the clone is expanded.

TRBJ2-1	-	TRBV11-2	TRBD2	CASSQLAGKYNEQFF	TGTGCCAGCAGCCAACTAGCGGGGAAATACAATGAGCAGTTCTTC
TRBJ2-5	few	TRBV3-1	TRBD2	CASSQQTSGDETQYF	TGTGCCAGCAGCCAACAGACTAGCGGGGACGAGACCCAGTACTTC
TRBJ2-3	few	TRBV4-1	TRBD2	CASSQGRGTDTQYF	TGCGCCAGCAGCCAAGGGCGGGGGACAGATACGCAGTATTTT
TRBJ1-1	many	TRBV7-9	-	CASSLVAGLNTEAFF	TGTGCCAGCAGCTTAGTTGCGGGGCTGAACACTGAAGCTTTCTTT
TRBJ2-4	few	TRBV4-2	-	CASSQAWLRLAKNIQYF	TGTGCCAGCAGCCAAGCCTGGCTTCGCCTAGCCAAAAACATTCAGTACTTC
TRBJ1-2	-	TRBV18	-	CASSPLGQDNYGYTF	TGTGCCAGCTCACCACTGGGGCAGGATAACTATGGCTACACCTTC
TRBJ2-2	-	TRBV6-1	-	CATLLQTRTGELFF	TGTGCCACTTTGCTACAGACAAGAACCGGGGAGCTGTTTTTT
TRBJ1-5	few	TRBV4-3	-	CASSQRRGNQPQHF	TGCGCCAGCAGCCAGAGACGAGGCAATCAGCCCCAGCATTTT
TRBJ2-1	few	TRBV10-1	-	CASSAAGNGEQFF	TGCGCCAGCAGCGCCGCAGGGAACGGCGAGCAGTTCTTC
TRBJ1-2	few	TRBV4-1	TRBD1	CASSPYPTGKSGYTF	TGCGCCAGCAGCCCCTACCCGACAGGGAAAAGTGGCTACACCTTC
TRBJ2-1	few	TRBV12-3/TRBV12-4	TRBD2	CASSLDRAGYNEQFF	TGTGCCAGCAGTTTAGATCGAGCGGGGTACAATGAGCAGTTCTTC
TRBJ2-1	few	TRBV20-1	-	CSAMEDHYNEQFF	TGCAGTGCTATGGAGGACCATTACAATGAGCAGTTCTTC
TRBJ1-1	-	TRBV4-2	TRBD1	CASSQDTGARTEAFF	TGTGCCAGCAGCCAAGACACAGGGGCGCGGACTGAAGCTTTCTTT
TRBJ1-5	few	TRBV19	-	CASSIGQAHQPQHF	TGTGCCAGTAGTATCGGCCAGGCCCATCAGCCCCAGCATTTT
TRBJ2-3	-	TRBV7-2	-	CASSLALGTDTQYF	TGTGCCAGCAGCTTAGCGCTGGGGACAGATACGCAGTATTTT
TRBJ2-6	-	TRBV20-1	-	CSAFTDPSGANVLTF	TGCAGTGCTTTTACAGACCCCTCTGGGGCCAACGTCCTGACTTTC
TRBJ2-2	-	TRBV12-3/TRBV12-4	-	CASISRGATGELFF	TGTGCCAGCATCTCTCGGGGGGCGACCGGGGAGCTGTTTTTT
TRBJ1-6	-	TRBV2	-	CASSLQGRNSPLHF	TGTGCCAGCAGCTTACAGGGACGGAATTCACCCCTCCACTTT
TRBJ2-3	many	TRBV5-1	TRBD2	CASSLGTSGGDTQYF	TGTGCCAGCAGCTTAGGGACTAGCGGGGGAGATACGCAGTATTTT
TRBJ1-2	-	TRBV11-2	-	CASSAGLGYTF	TGTGCCAGCAGCGCCGGCCTTGGCTACACCTTC
TRBJ2-3	few	TRBV10-2	TRBD2	CASSRSSGGAADTQYF	TGCGCCAGCAGTAGATCTAGCGGGGGGGCGGCAGATACGCAGTATTTT
TRBJ2-3	-	TRBV4-1	TRBD1	CASSQEEGTVITDTQYF	TGCGCCAGCAGCCAAGAAGAGGGGACAGTGATCACAGATACGCAGTATTTT
TRBJ2-1	few	TRBV5-1	-	CASSLDGGLTYNEQFF	TGCGCCAGCAGCTTGGATGGGGGGTTAACCTACAATGAGCAGTTCTTC
TRBJ2-3	-	TRBV7-9	TRBD2	CASSPTRGGRDTQYF	TGTGCCAGCAGCCCCACTCGGGGGGGTCGGGATACGCAGTATTTT
TRBJ2-2	many	TRBV20-1	TRBD2	CKHRLAGNTGELFF	TGCAAACACCGACTAGCGGGAAACACCGGGGAGCTGTTTTTT
TRBJ1-1	few	TRBV4-3	-	CASSQDARFWGGEAFF	TGCGCCAGCAGCCAAGATGCACGGTTCTGGGGGGGTGAAGCTTTCTTT
TRBJ2-7	many	TRBV30	-	CAWTWGGASEQYF	TGTGCCTGGACATGGGGGGGCGCGTCCGAGCAGTACTTC
TRBJ2-5	-	TRBV7-2	TRBD2	CASSTRTSGRVLTQYF	TGTGCCAGCAGCACAAGGACTAGCGGGCGCGTTTTGACCCAGTACTTC
TRBJ1-6	few	TRBV7-2	-	CASSLGPVYSPLHF	TGTGCCAGCAGCCTTGGGCCCGTCTACTCACCCCTCCACTTT